What follows are 6 T cell receptor beta chains derived from one specimen sequenced in a study of blood T cell repertoires in COVID-19. The data were produced by immunoSEQ multiplex PCR, yet TCRdb's version contains in-frame clones alone and is incomplete. There are some 250,000 clones in the sample; about 89% occur only once, and approximately 1.2% lies in the top ten. Sequencing was done on a sample of PBMCs or T cells enriched from blood (not recorded which). The receptors shown here come from a human donor in a cohort exposed to, infected with or recovered from COVID-19 (not recorded which). The donor label of this sample is uncertain.

This clone has just one count. Compared with germline, one end of the junction differs, possibly owing to a read error. The rearrangement joins TRBV5-1 to TRBJ1-4, with 7 bases aligning to TRBD1. This CDR3 comprises 15 residues. The germline V gene encodes CDR1 SGHRS and CDR2 YFSETQ. The CDR3: CASSLAGVKGGEAHF. Written as DNA, the CDR3 is TGCGCCAGCAGCTTGGCAGGGGTGAAAGGGGGCGAGGCCCATTTT.

V gene TRBV10-3 combines with J gene TRBJ2-2; 10 bases agree with TRBD1. J was trimmed by 2 bases and V by 3 bases; bases with no gene match: 6. In germline, CDR1 is ENHRY, CDR2 SYGVKD. The CDR3 extends over 17 amino acids. The CDR3 coding sequence is TGTGCCATCAGTGATAAAGACAGGGGGCGAAACACCGGGGAGCTGTTTTTT. This sequence encodes CAISDKDRGRNTGELFF.

J is TRBJ2-1 and V is TRBV7-8, with TRBD2 identical over 9 bases. Germline loops: CDR1 SGHVS, CDR2 FQNEAQ. CDR3 length: 16 amino acids. Trimming cost V 2 bases and J 5 bases; bases outside gene matches: 7. CDR3 sequence: CASSLTTSGGNNEQFF. For the CDR3, the DNA is TGTGCCAGCAGCTTAACCACGAGCGGGGGGAACAATGAGCAGTTCTTC.

The chain recombines TRBV30 with TRBJ1-1; 8 nucleotides align to TRBD1. V lost 5 bases, J lost 5 bases, and 7 bases stayed unmatched. Germline V gene data show CDR1 as GTSNPN and CDR2 as SVGIG (reference sequence). The CDR3 is 13 residues long. The CDR3 sequence is CAWGTGSNTEAFF. The DNA for the CDR3 is TGTGCCTGGGGGACAGGTTCGAATACTGAAGCTTTCTTT. Supplemented by reference TRBV30 and TRBJ1-1, the full variable domain reads SQTIHQWPATLVQPVGSPLSLECTVEGTSNPNLYWYRQAAGRGLQLLFYSVGIGQISSEVPQNLSASRPQDRQFILSSKKLLLSDSGFYLCAWGTGSNTEAFFGQGTRLTVV.

V and J are TRBV30 and TRBJ2-6, with 7 bases identical to TRBD1. The CDR3 sequence is 16 residues long. The V gene end was trimmed by 5 bases and the J gene end by 4 bases; junction bases not matched to a gene: 11. In germline, CDR1 is GTSNPN, CDR2 SVGIG (reference sequence). The CDR3: CAWGTEGAGGANVLTF. The CDR3 nucleotides are TGTGCCTGGGGGACCGAGGGGGCCGGCGGGGCCAACGTCCTGACTTTC.

This sequence joins TRBV4-1 and TRBJ2-1; perhaps TRBD1 as D (5 bases). Germline assignment: CDR1 MGHRA and CDR2 YSYEKL. This CDR3 is built from 16 residues. The V gene lost 2 bases and the J gene lost 4 bases, with 15 bases spanning the gap. The CDR3 DNA follows: TGCGCCAGCAGCCAACCCTCGGGCAACAGGTACAATGAGCAGTTCTTC. Translation: CASSQPSGNRYNEQFF.